This passage covers 16 T cell receptor beta chains from one sample sequenced in a study of Ad26.COV2.S vaccination and SARS-CoV-2 variants. Repertoires were generated with immunoSEQ multiplex PCR, while TCRdb's copy carries only in-frame clones and drops some. The data hold 500,000 or so clones, with approximately 88% observed a single time. As for treatment: over 15 received Ad26.COV2.S at low or high dose, single or two shots; several received placebo; per-sample allocation not given. The investigators took samples on day 63 after the first vaccine or placebo injection. This specimen was peripheral blood, taken in a trial of Ad26.COV2.S vaccine versus placebo. These receptors originate from a person between 18 and 65 years old who received the Ad26.COV2.S COVID-19 vaccine or a placebo.

The V gene is TRBV27, the J gene TRBJ2-1; D gene uncertain. V lost 6 bases and J 6 bases, leaving 15 bases between the germline ends. The CDR3 has 14 residues. The germline V gene encodes CDR1 MNHEY and CDR2 SMNVEV (reference sequence). CDR3 sequence: CASRERSTVNEQFF. The CDR3 DNA sequence: TGTGCCAGCAGGGAACGGTCGACCGTCAATGAGCAGTTCTTC.

The chain is built from TRBV30 and TRBJ2-7; possibly TRBD2 for D (5 bases). V was shortened by 0 bases and J by 2 bases, with 11 bases between the two germline ends. This CDR3 is 14 amino acids long. Germline V gives CDR1 GTSNPN, CDR2 SVGIG (reference sequence). In DNA form, the CDR3 reads TGTGCCTGGAGTGTAGGGAGATCCACCTACGAGCAGTACTTC. Residues: CAWSVGRSTYEQYF. Full variable domain (rest looked up from reference TRBV30 and TRBJ2-7): SQTIHQWPATLVQPVGSPLSLECTVEGTSNPNLYWYRQAAGRGLQLLFYSVGIGQISSEVPQNLSASRPQDRQFILSSKKLLLSDSGFYLCAWSVGRSTYEQYFGPGTRLTVT.

The chain carries TRBV6-6 and TRBJ2-7; possibly TRBD2 for D (6 bases). This CDR3 comprises 14 residues. V was clipped by 6 bases and J by 1 base, with 13 bases between them. CDR1 MNHNY and CDR2 SVGAGI come from the germline V gene (reference sequence). The CDR3 loop reads CASRFLAESYEQYF. The CDR3 nucleotides read TGTGCCAGCAGGTTTTTAGCGGAGTCCTACGAGCAGTACTTC.

Written as DNA, the CDR3 is TGTGCCAGCAGCCCTTGGACCCAGGGAGATGAAAAACTGTTTTTT. Its translation: CASSPWTQGDEKLFF. This chain connects TRBV7-3 to TRBJ1-4; D possibly corresponds to TRBD1 (5 bases). Looked up from germline, CDR1 is SGHTA and CDR2 is FQGTGA. V was trimmed by 5 bases and J by 6 bases, leaving 16 bases between them. The CDR3 is 15 residues long.

This chain joins TRBV6-6 and TRBJ1-2; TRBD1 aligns across 7 bases. The junction had 6 bases not matched to a gene; V was cut back by 5 bases and J by 3 bases. The germline CDR1 and CDR2 sequences are MNHNY and SVGAGI (reference sequence). This CDR3 is built from 14 residues. CDR3 nucleotides: TGTGCCAGCAGTAATTTCGGGACAGACTATGGCTACACCTTC. It is translated as CASSNFGTDYGYTF.

This clone showed up just a few times. The chain carries TRBV28 and TRBJ1-6; 10 nucleotides match TRBD1. Germline V gene data show CDR1 as MDHEN and CDR2 as SYDVKM. V shed 6 bases, J shed 7 bases, and the junction held 9 bases outside the gene matches. The CDR3 is made up of 16 amino acids. The CDR3 region has the DNA TGTGCCAGCAGCCAAGTGGGGGGACAGGGGAATTCACCCCTCCACTTT. Protein sequence: CASSQVGGQGNSPLHF.

The rearrangement joins TRBV6-6 to TRBJ1-2; weak D call: TRBD1 (6 bases). The CDR3 runs to 15 residues. CDR1 and CDR2 (germline): MNHNY, SVGAGI (reference sequence). V lost 5 bases and J lost 5, with 18 bases in between. The chain's CDR3 is CASSLRQQGGYGYTF. The CDR3 bases are TGTGCCAGCAGTCTTCGACAACAGGGTGGATATGGCTACACCTTC.

This rearrangement joins TRBV28 to TRBJ1-2; D uncertain. The CDR3 is 13 residues long. Germline CDR1 reads MDHEN; CDR2 reads SYDVKM. Trimming took off 3 bases at V and 4 bases at J, with 9 bases between the two ends. CDR3 sequence (DNA): TGTGCCAGCAGTTTGGGCCTATCCTATGGCTACACCTTC. This sequence encodes CASSLGLSYGYTF.

This clone was recorded only once. The V call is TRBV7-2, the J call TRBJ2-7; 10 nucleotides line up with TRBD2. Germline CDR1 and CDR2: SGHTA and FQGNSA. V was clipped by 2 bases and J by 3 bases; unmatched bases: 7. The CDR3 is made up of 16 amino acids. CDR3 in amino acids: CASSLSRTSGYYEQYF. DNA for the CDR3: TGTGCCAGCAGCTTATCCCGGACTAGCGGTTACTACGAGCAGTACTTC.

Judged by abundance, this clone is medium-sized (0.01 to 0.1%). This rearrangement joins TRBV4-3 to TRBJ2-7; D uncertain. Trimming removed 3 bases from V and 6 bases from J, with 15 bases in between. Germline loops: CDR1 LGHNA, CDR2 YSLEER. The length of the CDR3 is 14 residues. CDR3 loop: CASSQGLSRAEQYF. CDR3 DNA sequence: TGCGCCAGCAGCCAGGGGTTGTCTAGAGCCGAGCAGTACTTC.

The chain uses TRBV14 and TRBJ2-1; D might be TRBD2 (6 bases). V shed 0 bases and J shed 3 bases, with 12 bases lying between them. CDR3 length: 16 amino acids. From germline, CDR1 is SGHDN and CDR2 FVKESK. The chain's CDR3 is CASSQEASALYNEQFF. CDR3 bases: TGTGCCAGCAGCCAAGAGGCTAGCGCCCTCTACAATGAGCAGTTCTTC.

This chain links TRBV9 with TRBJ2-3, with TRBD2 identical over 8 bases. This CDR3 is built from 13 residues. Losses at the gene ends were 4 bases for V and 13 bases for J; bases not matched to a gene: 11. From germline, CDR1 is SGDLS and CDR2 YYNGEE. CDR3 loop: CASSKVLAGLKYF. CDR3 nucleotide sequence: TGTGCCAGCAGCAAAGTCTTAGCGGGGCTTAAGTATTTT. The complete variable domain, with remaining parts taken from reference TRBV9 and TRBJ2-3, reads DSGVTQTPKHLITATGQRVTLRCSPRSGDLSVYWYQQSLDQGLQFLIQYYNGEERAKGNILERFSAQQFPDLHSELNLSSLELGDSALYFCASSKVLAGLKYFGPGTRLTVL.

The chain recombines TRBV27 with TRBJ2-1, with D perhaps matching TRBD2 (6 bases). Germline loops: CDR1 MNHEY, CDR2 SMNVEV (reference sequence). This CDR3 is built from 15 residues. Deletions cut 5 bases from V and 6 bases from J, with 17 bases between. The CDR3 DNA follows: TGTGCCAGCAGTCCACGACTAGTGGGGGGCAATGAGCAGTTCTTC. Translating it yields CASSPRLVGGNEQFF.

This clone was detected only a few times. The rearrangement links TRBV4-2 to TRBJ1-2, with TRBD1 matching over 7 bases. This CDR3 is built from 16 residues. Germline V gene lookup returns CDR1 LGHNA and CDR2 YNFKEQ. Trimming at V came to 0 bases and at J to 4 bases, leaving 8 bases not matched to a gene. In DNA, the CDR3 is TGTGCCAGCAGCCAAGAGAGGGGGCGACCTGGCTATGGCTACACCTTC. Protein: CASSQERGRPGYGYTF.

Only one count was recorded for this clone. The chain has TRBV2 and TRBJ2-1, with D possibly being TRBD2 (6 bases). The CDR3 spans 14 residues. Trimming removed 6 bases at V and 9 bases at J, with 18 bases between. Germline V gene data show CDR1 as SNHLY and CDR2 as FYNNEI. The CDR3 loop is CASRDRLGGGEQFF. For the CDR3, the DNA is TGTGCCAGCAGGGACCGACTAGGAGGTGGTGAGCAGTTCTTC.

This chain connects TRBV3-1 (or the pseudogene TRBV3-2) to TRBJ2-4; TRBD2 matches at 10 bases. The CDR3 is 17 residues long. V was pared by 0 bases and J by 6 bases, with 8 bases of the junction left unmatched. Germline CDR1 is LGHDT and CDR2 is YNNKEL (reference sequence). CDR3 in amino acids: CASSQDLASGSSNIQYF. The DNA for the CDR3 is TGTGCCAGCAGCCAAGATCTTGCTAGCGGGAGCTCAAACATTCAGTACTTC.